This entry lists 25 T cell receptor beta chains sequenced from one sample in a study of beta chain features in type 1 diabetes. What was sequenced were expressed TCRB transcripts, since all of the isolated RNA had been reverse transcribed. Measured with immunoSEQ multiplex PCR; TCRdb has only the in-frame clones, and not every one. Here the sample spans around 250,000 clones, 25% to 30% being singletons. The specimen sequenced was central memory CD4+ T cells from blood. The source is a man aged 25-40 years in good health.

This rearrangement joins TRBV7-2 to TRBJ2-7; D tentatively reads TRBD1 or TRBD2 (7 bases each). Germline CDR1 is SGHTA and CDR2 is FQGNSA. This CDR3 has 18 amino acids. V was trimmed by 5 bases and J by 3 bases, leaving 26 bases between them. This chain's CDR3 is CASSIGPQGRGQGYEQYF. The CDR3, as DNA: TGTGCCAGCAGCATTGGACCACAGGGGCGGGGGCAAGGCTACGAGCAGTACTTC.

The chain carries TRBV6-5 and TRBJ2-1, with TRBD1 matching over 10 bases. V lost 1 base and J lost 5; bases outside the gene matches: 2. In germline, CDR1 is MNHEY, CDR2 SVGAGI. The CDR3 contains 15 residues. CDR3 DNA sequence: TGTGCCAGCAGTTACTTGGGACAGGGGAACAATGAGCAGTTCTTC. Translated, it gives CASSYLGQGNNEQFF.

This clone was counted a few times. This rearrangement joins TRBV28 to TRBJ1-5; D gene ambiguous. The CDR3 is 12 amino acids. V lost 7 bases, J lost 3 bases, and 7 bases lay in between. The germline V gene has CDR1 MDHEN and CDR2 SYDVKM. The CDR3 sequence is CASNVNNQPQHF. CDR3 nucleotide sequence: TGTGCCAGCAACGTTAACAATCAGCCCCAGCATTTT.

The chain combines TRBV5-1 with TRBJ2-5, with TRBD2 as a possible D gene (6 bases). CDR3 size: 14 residues. Trimming removed 1 base at V and 5 bases at J, with 12 bases between. Germline V CDR1 and CDR2: SGHRS, YFSETQ. The DNA for the CDR3 is TGCGCCAGCAGCTTGTACACTAGCCGGGAGACCCAGTACTTC. It translates to CASSLYTSRETQYF.

The chain is built from TRBV30 and TRBJ2-3; 15 nucleotides agree with TRBD2. Germline assignment: CDR1 GTSNPN and CDR2 SVGIG (reference sequence). Germline trimming cut 0 bases from V and 5 bases from J; bases unmatched to any gene: 3. This CDR3 comprises 16 residues. The DNA of the CDR3 is TGTGCCTGGAGTGTAGGGACTAGCGGGAGGATAGATACGCAGTATTTT. This codes for CAWSVGTSGRIDTQYF.

The V call is TRBV27, the J call TRBJ2-7; TRBD2 matches 7 bases. After removal of 4 bases from V and 5 bases from J, the junction contained 8 bases not matched to a gene. This CDR3 has 14 amino acids. The germline V gene has CDR1 MNHEY and CDR2 SMNVEV (reference sequence). CDR3 sequence (DNA): TGTGCCAGCAGTTGGGTCAGCGGGACCCACGAGCAGTACTTC. Encoded protein: CASSWVSGTHEQYF.

This clone was seen at least ten times. The CDR3, as DNA: TGTGCCACCAGCCCTCTTCGAGCGGGAGCTAATGAGCAGTTCTTC. Translation gives CATSPLRAGANEQFF. V and J are TRBV15 and TRBJ2-1; 8 bases match TRBD2. Looked up from germline, CDR1 is LNHNV and CDR2 is YYDKDF (reference sequence). V lost 5 bases, J lost 7 bases, and 10 bases stayed unmatched. The CDR3 is 15 amino acids.

J is TRBJ2-1 and V is TRBV29-1, with 13 bases fitting TRBD2. The CDR3 runs to 17 residues. From germline, CDR1 is SQVTM and CDR2 ANQGSEA. The V and J ends lost 2 bases and 6 bases, in that order; junction bases with no gene match: 10. As DNA, the CDR3 is TGCAGCGTTGAAAAGCGGTTGGGACTAGCGGGGATCAATGAGCAGTTCTTC. Its translation: CSVEKRLGLAGINEQFF.

V gene TRBV9 combines with J gene TRBJ2-3; D is perhaps TRBD2 (6 bases). Germline V gives CDR1 SGDLS, CDR2 YYNGEE. The CDR3 is made up of 13 amino acids. V was shortened by 4 bases and J by 7 bases, with 13 bases between the two germline ends. In nucleotides, the CDR3 is TGTGCCAGCAGCCCCGGGCGGGGACATACGCAGTATTTT. Translating gives CASSPGRGHTQYF.

This clone was counted a few times. The chain couples TRBV29-1 to TRBJ2-7, with D maybe TRBD1 (6 bases). Trimming took off 6 bases at V and 2 bases at J, with 11 bases between the two ends. CDR3 length: 12 amino acids. Germline loops: CDR1 SQVTM, CDR2 ANQGSEA. The CDR3 loop is CSVLRDTYEQYF. CDR3 bases: TGCAGCGTCCTCCGGGACACCTACGAGCAGTACTTC.

The chain uses TRBV30 and TRBJ1-6, with D perhaps TRBD1 (5 bases). CDR1 GTSNPN and CDR2 SVGIG come from the germline V gene (reference sequence). CDR3 length: 14 residues. The V gene lost 2 bases and the J gene lost 7 bases, with 12 bases spanning the gap. CDR3 DNA: TGTGCCTGGAGTCATTTGGGGGGGAATTCACCCCTCCACTTT. It translates to CAWSHLGGNSPLHF.

This rearrangement joins TRBV28 to TRBJ2-5; a weak D match, TRBD1 (5 bases). Trimming stripped 3 bases from V and 2 bases from J, with 13 bases between. The CDR3 sequence is 15 residues long. Looked up from germline, CDR1 is MDHEN and CDR2 is SYDVKM. CDR3 region: CASSFSGNKQETQYF. CDR3 nucleotide sequence: TGTGCCAGCAGTTTCTCAGGGAACAAGCAAGAGACCCAGTACTTC.

Details on this clone: This sample also contains other DNA sequences that code for the same CDR3. The V and J genes are TRBV7-9 and TRBJ2-7; TRBD2 aligns across 10 bases. There are 14 residues in the CDR3. The junction had 1 base not matched to a gene; V was cut back by 5 bases and J by 0 bases. Germline CDR1 is SEHNR and CDR2 is FQNEAQ (reference sequence). The CDR3 nucleotides read TGTGCCAGCAGCCGGACTAGCGGCTCCTACGAGCAGTACTTC. Translation gives CASSRTSGSYEQYF.

The rearrangement joins TRBV4-2 to TRBJ2-7; 9 bases align to TRBD1. The CDR3 has 16 residues. CDR1 and CDR2 from the germline V gene are LGHNA and YNFKEQ. The V and J ends lost 6 bases and 6 bases, in that order; junction bases with no gene match: 15. Here the CDR3 reads CASSLTGGPAVSEQYF. The CDR3 DNA follows: TGTGCCAGCAGTCTAACAGGGGGCCCCGCGGTAAGCGAGCAGTACTTC.

V usage is TRBV6-1 and J usage is TRBJ2-1; 7 bases are shared with TRBD1. V lost 6 bases, J lost 4 bases, and 6 bases stayed unmatched. CDR1 and CDR2 (germline): MNHNS, SASEGT. The CDR3 is made up of 14 amino acids. This CDR3 reads CASRDPGQYNEQFF. Here the CDR3 DNA reads TGTGCCAGCAGAGATCCGGGACAGTACAATGAGCAGTTCTTC.

This chain uses TRBV6-5 with TRBJ2-7; D gene ambiguous. The V end lost 8 bases, the J end lost 4 bases, and 15 bases lay between the germline ends. Germline values: CDR1 MNHEY, CDR2 SVGAGI. The CDR3 totals 13 residues. The CDR3 region is CASRFDPAYEQYF. As DNA, the CDR3 is TGTGCCAGCCGGTTCGACCCGGCGTACGAGCAGTACTTC.

This clone appeared a few times. V and J are TRBV6-5 and TRBJ2-3; 8 bases are shared with TRBD1. The CDR3 length is 15 residues. The V segment lost 2 bases and the J segment 5 bases; nucleotides outside the gene matches: 6. CDR1 and CDR2 (germline): MNHEY, SVGAGI. CDR3: CASSYGRGPGDTQYF. In nucleotides, the CDR3 is TGTGCCAGCAGTTACGGCAGGGGGCCTGGAGATACGCAGTATTTT.

This clone was counted only a few times. The chain joins TRBV9 to TRBJ2-3; 7 positions match TRBD1. The CDR3 consists of 14 residues. V gave up 0 bases and J gave up 5 bases; unmatched junction bases: 3. Germline V gene data show CDR1 as SGDLS and CDR2 as YYNGEE. CDR3 coding DNA: TGTGCCAGCAGCGTAGACAGGGGTGAAGATACGCAGTATTTT. Encoded protein: CASSVDRGEDTQYF.

The chain has TRBV7-9 and TRBJ2-3; 8 bases align to TRBD1. The CDR3 contains 11 residues. In germline, CDR1 is SEHNR, CDR2 FQNEAQ (reference sequence). V was pared by 6 bases and J by 9 bases, with 2 bases of the junction left unmatched. Written as DNA, the CDR3 is TGTGCCAGCAGAAGGACAGGGACGCAGTATTTT. It codes for CASRRTGTQYF. Full variable domain (rest looked up from reference TRBV7-9 and TRBJ2-3): DTGVSQNPRHKITKRGQNVTFRCDPISEHNRLYWYRQTLGQGPEFLTYFQNEAQLEKSRLLSDRFSAERPKGSFSTLEIQRTEQGDSAMYLCASRRTGTQYFGPGTRLTVL.

This clone has more than one count but fewer than ten. The rearrangement links TRBV5-1 to TRBJ2-3; D gene uncertain. This CDR3 comprises 15 residues. Germline V gene lookup returns CDR1 SGHRS and CDR2 YFSETQ. Trimming left V 0 bases short and J 2 bases short, with 10 bases between. The CDR3 nucleotides read TGCGCCAGCAGCTTGGCTTTAGTCCTCACAGATACGCAGTATTTT. Its protein is CASSLALVLTDTQYF.

This sequence joins TRBV4-1 and TRBJ2-5; D perhaps matches TRBD1 (6 bases). CDR1 and CDR2 (germline): MGHRA, YSYEKL. There are 14 residues in the CDR3. V was cut by 1 base and J by 2 bases, with 8 bases left in between. The CDR3 spells CASSQGGQQETQYF. CDR3 nucleotide sequence: TGCGCCAGCAGCCAAGGTGGACAGCAAGAGACCCAGTACTTC.

This sequence joins TRBV28 and TRBJ2-7; D is unresolved. This CDR3 region has 13 residues. V was trimmed by 3 bases and J by 2 bases, leaving 8 bases between them. Germline CDR1 reads MDHEN; CDR2 reads SYDVKM. CDR3 nucleotides: TGTGCCAGCAGTTTGTTGGGTCCCTACGAGCAGTACTTC. Translation: CASSLLGPYEQYF.

This chain joins TRBV30 and TRBJ2-7; tentatively, D is TRBD2 (5 bases). Germline V gene data show CDR1 as GTSNPN and CDR2 as SVGIG (reference sequence). V lost 0 bases to trimming and J lost 4 bases, with 13 bases between them. The CDR3 is 14 residues long. CDR3 sequence: CAWSVVRDSYEQYF. CDR3 DNA sequence: TGTGCCTGGAGTGTTGTGAGGGATTCGTACGAGCAGTACTTC.

This clone came up a few times. The V and J genes are TRBV5-4 and TRBJ2-1, with 8 nucleotides matching TRBD2. The CDR3 has 15 amino acids. V gave up 4 bases and J gave up 9 bases; unmatched junction bases: 12. CDR1 is SGHNT, CDR2 YYREEE, per germline (reference sequence). CDR3 bases: TGTGCCAGCAGCCCCGGGGGGGCTTCGATCGGTGAGCAGTTCTTC. It codes for CASSPGGASIGEQFF.

This clone was observed many times. The chain links TRBV29-1 to TRBJ2-1, with TRBD2 identical over 11 bases. J gave up 7 bases and V 6 bases, and 11 bases lay outside the gene matches. CDR1 is SQVTM and CDR2 is ANQGSEA in the germline V gene. The CDR3 loop spans 15 amino acids. This CDR3 is CSVTALAGAGNEQFF. Written as DNA, the CDR3 is TGCAGCGTCACCGCACTAGCGGGGGCCGGGAATGAGCAGTTCTTC.